The next 10 T cell receptor beta chains were all read from a single sample in a study of cytomegalovirus exposure and HLA in healthy donors. Sequencing used immunoSEQ multiplex PCR; TCRdb keeps in-frame clones, though not all of them. The data show around 200,000 clones, with approximately 84% seen just once and about 3% held by the top ten. Sequencing was carried out using PBMCs. The receptors were gathered from a woman between 18 and 29 years old in good health and CMV-seropositive.

V is TRBV7-2 and J is TRBJ1-1; no reliable D call. Germline CDR1 is SGHTA and CDR2 is FQGNSA. V was cut by 6 bases and J by 1 base, with 6 bases left in between. This CDR3 region has 12 residues. The CDR3 DNA reads TGTGCCAGCAGTTTCTCGAACACTGAAGCTTTCTTT. Translated: CASSFSNTEAFF.

V is TRBV29-1 and J is TRBJ1-1; 7 nucleotides match TRBD1. The germline CDR1 and CDR2 sequences are SQVTM and ANQGSEA. CDR3 length equals 14 residues. V lost 6 bases and J lost 0; bases outside the gene matches: 7. The CDR3 coding sequence is TGCAGCGTGGGACAGTACCGGATGAACACTGAAGCTTTCTTT. It encodes CSVGQYRMNTEAFF.

The chain joins TRBV29-1 to TRBJ1-1; a possible D gene is TRBD1 (5 bases). This CDR3 has 15 amino acids. From germline, CDR1 is SQVTM and CDR2 ANQGSEA. V lost 3 bases and J lost 1, with 15 bases in between. The CDR3 nucleotides read TGCAGCGTTGACTCGCAGGGAAGAAAGAACACTGAAGCTTTCTTT. Protein product: CSVDSQGRKNTEAFF. The whole variable domain, remainder taken from reference TRBV29-1 and TRBJ1-1, is SAVISQKPSRDICQRGTSLTIQCQVDSQVTMMFWYRQQPGQSLTLIATANQGSEATYESGFVIDKFPISRPNLTFSTLTVSNMSPEDSSIYLCSVDSQGRKNTEAFFGQGTRLTVV.

The chain recombines TRBV4-1 with TRBJ2-1; D is ambiguous. V lost 0 bases to trimming and J lost 0 bases, with 6 bases between them. Germline CDR1 and CDR2: MGHRA and YSYEKL. The CDR3 length is 15 residues. The chain's CDR3 is CASSQDSGSYNEQFF. CDR3 DNA sequence: TGCGCCAGCAGCCAAGACAGTGGCTCCTACAATGAGCAGTTCTTC.

This rearrangement joins TRBV5-4 to TRBJ1-1, with 7 bases lining up with TRBD1. Germline CDR1 and CDR2: SGHNT and YYREEE (reference sequence). The V and J ends lost 3 bases and 0 bases, in that order; junction bases with no gene match: 11. This CDR3 comprises 17 residues. CDR3 sequence (DNA): TGTGCCAGCAGCTCCCAACGGGGACAGTCTATGAACACTGAAGCTTTCTTT. This gives the protein CASSSQRGQSMNTEAFF.

This chain connects TRBV4-2 to TRBJ2-1; 8 positions match TRBD2. Unmatched junction bases numbered 7, after V lost 1 base and J lost 8 bases. Germline CDR1 is LGHNA and CDR2 is YNFKEQ. The CDR3 runs 15 residues. The CDR3 DNA reads TGTGCCAGCAGCCAAGGCGGACTAGCATCCTATGAGCAGTTCTTC. Protein product: CASSQGGLASYEQFF.

This chain connects TRBV18 to TRBJ2-5; 8 bases are shared with TRBD1. The CDR3 contains 15 residues. CDR1 and CDR2 from the germline V gene are KGHSH and LQKENI. The ends lost 4 bases at V and 4 bases at J; junction bases unmatched: 8. CDR3 residues: CASSRSGQGIETQYF. CDR3 nucleotide sequence: TGTGCCAGCTCACGTTCTGGACAGGGAATAGAGACCCAGTACTTC.

The rearrangement joins TRBV5-4 to TRBJ2-7, with 9 bases that match TRBD2. Germline CDR1 reads SGHNT; CDR2 reads YYREEE (reference sequence). The CDR3 is 16 residues long. Trimming at V came to 2 bases and at J to 4 bases, leaving 10 bases not matched to a gene. The CDR3: CASSFAGGPARYEQYF. The CDR3 DNA sequence: TGTGCCAGCAGCTTTGCGGGGGGGCCCGCTCGTTACGAGCAGTACTTC.

This clone was observed a single time. This sequence joins TRBV15 and TRBJ2-7; 9 bases are shared with TRBD2. Germline CDR1 reads LNHNV; CDR2 reads YYDKDF (reference sequence). Germline trimming cut 1 base from V and 3 bases from J; bases unmatched to any gene: 4. The length of the CDR3 is 15 residues. CDR3 protein: CATSRAGSGGYEQYF. Here the CDR3 DNA reads TGTGCCACCAGCAGAGCGGGTAGCGGGGGCTACGAGCAGTACTTC. The complete variable domain, with remaining parts taken from reference TRBV15 and TRBJ2-7, reads DAMVIQNPRYQVTQFGKPVTLSCSQTLNHNVMYWYQQKSSQAPKLLFHYYDKDFNNEADTPDNFQSRRPNTSFCFLDIRSPGLGDTAMYLCATSRAGSGGYEQYFGPGTRLTVT.

The sample holds a few counts of this clone. The V call is TRBV9, the J call TRBJ1-6, with 9 bases that match TRBD1. CDR1 and CDR2 from the germline V gene are SGDLS and YYNGEE. The CDR3 is 14 residues long. After removal of 4 bases from V and 10 bases from J, the junction contained 6 bases not matched to a gene. Here the CDR3 DNA reads TGTGCCAGCAGCAGGACAGGGGTTAGGTCACCCCTCCACTTT. This codes for CASSRTGVRSPLHF.